The 15 T cell receptor beta chains below all came from one sample that was sequenced in a study of PD-L1 blockade in urothelial cancer. Generated by immunoSEQ multiplex PCR, the TCRdb table keeps only in-frame clones and is missing some. Of roughly 74,000 clones in the sample, roughly nine tenths were seen once. The starting material was PBMCs, obtained around atezolizumab (anti-PD-L1) treatment. These TCRs come from a woman in her seventies with urothelial cancer.

This chain joins TRBV7-2 and TRBJ1-2, with D perhaps matching TRBD1 (6 bases). This CDR3 has 16 residues. Trimming stripped 2 bases from V and 4 bases from J, with 17 bases between. Germline-derived CDR1 and CDR2 are SGHTA and FQGNSA. The CDR3 spells CASSLSFRAGVYGYTF. CDR3 sequence (DNA): TGTGCCAGCAGCTTATCTTTTCGGGCAGGGGTCTATGGCTACACCTTC.

The gene calls are TRBV5-1 and TRBJ2-3; TRBD2 matches at 7 bases. Trimming at V came to 0 bases and at J to 0 bases, leaving 10 bases not matched to a gene. Germline CDR1 SGHRS, CDR2 YFSETQ. The CDR3 runs to 18 residues. For the CDR3, the DNA is TGCGCCAGCAGCTTGGATCTAGCGGAACTTACTAGCACAGATACGCAGTATTTT. Protein: CASSLDLAELTSTDTQYF. Filled out from reference TRBV5-1 and TRBJ2-3, the complete variable domain reads KAGVTQTPRYLIKTRGQQVTLSCSPISGHRSVSWYQQTPGQGLQFLFEYFSETQRNKGNFPGRFSGRQFSNSRSEMNVSTLELGDSALYLCASSLDLAELTSTDTQYFGPGTRLTVL.

V usage is TRBV6-5 and J usage is TRBJ2-5; D ambiguous. The CDR3 extends over 15 amino acids. Germline CDR1 and CDR2: MNHEY and SVGAGI. Trimming cost V 5 bases and J 4 bases, with 17 bases left between them. Written as DNA, the CDR3 is TGTGCCAGCAGTGGCCCCCGGGTGTTAGGAGAGACCCAGTACTTC. Protein product: CASSGPRVLGETQYF.

The V and J genes are TRBV15 and TRBJ2-1, with 12 bases identical to TRBD2. V lost 1 base and J lost 8; bases outside the gene matches: 6. The CDR3 extends over 16 amino acids. CDR1 LNHNV and CDR2 YYDKDF come from the germline V gene (reference sequence). CDR3 amino acids: CATSRALAGGKDEQFF. The CDR3 DNA reads TGTGCCACCAGCAGAGCTCTAGCGGGAGGGAAGGATGAGCAGTTCTTC.

The V call is TRBV28, the J call TRBJ1-1; D is possibly TRBD1 (6 bases). Germline V gene sequence: CDR1 MDHEN, CDR2 SYDVKM. The CDR3 loop spans 14 amino acids. V lost 10 bases and J lost 0, with 15 bases in between. This chain's CDR3 is CATGEGVLNTEAFF. Written as DNA, the CDR3 is TGTGCCACGGGGGAGGGGGTGTTGAACACTGAAGCTTTCTTT.

V is TRBV7-9 and J is TRBJ2-5; perhaps TRBD1 as D (6 bases). Germline CDR1 and CDR2: SEHNR and FQNEAQ (reference sequence). V gave up 10 bases and J gave up 6 bases, with 18 bases separating them. This CDR3 has 13 amino acids. The CDR3 DNA is TGTGCCACCATTGGGACATCCGATCAGACCCAGTACTTC. This codes for CATIGTSDQTQYF.

DNA of the CDR3: TGCGCCAGCAGCTCCGGGACTAGCGGGATAATATATGAGCAGTTCTTC. Translating it yields CASSSGTSGIIYEQFF. The rearrangement links TRBV5-1 to TRBJ2-1; the match to TRBD2 covers 13 bases. The V gene end was trimmed by 3 bases and the J gene end by 8 bases; junction bases not matched to a gene: 8. The CDR3 covers 16 residues. Germline assignment: CDR1 SGHRS and CDR2 YFSETQ.

The V gene is TRBV25-1, the J gene TRBJ2-1; 9 bases align to TRBD2. The junction had 9 bases not matched to a gene; V was cut back by 2 bases and J by 4 bases. CDR3 size: 17 residues. The germline V gene encodes CDR1 MGHDK and CDR2 SYGVNS. CDR3 protein: CASSEGGGLALYNEQFF. Written as DNA, the CDR3 is TGTGCCAGCAGTGAAGGGGGGGGACTAGCCCTTTACAATGAGCAGTTCTTC.

The chain carries TRBV5-1 and TRBJ2-1; the match to TRBD2 covers 10 bases. CDR1 and CDR2 from the germline V gene are SGHRS and YFSETQ. The junction had 4 bases not matched to a gene; V was cut back by 0 bases and J by 7 bases. The CDR3 loop spans 15 amino acids. The DNA for the CDR3 is TGCGCCAGCAGCTTGGTTGTAGCGGGAGGTAATGAGCAGTTCTTC. Its protein is CASSLVVAGGNEQFF. Full variable domain (outside the CDR3, taken from reference TRBV5-1 and TRBJ2-1): KAGVTQTPRYLIKTRGQQVTLSCSPISGHRSVSWYQQTPGQGLQFLFEYFSETQRNKGNFPGRFSGRQFSNSRSEMNVSTLELGDSALYLCASSLVVAGGNEQFFGPGTRLTVL.

The gene calls are TRBV11-3 and TRBJ1-1, with unresolved D. Per the germline V gene, CDR1 is SGHNT and CDR2 is YENEEA. The CDR3 extends over 13 amino acids. V gave up 3 bases and J gave up 1 base, with 6 bases separating them. CDR3 residues: CASSLGRNTEAFF. The DNA of the CDR3 is TGTGCCAGCAGCTTGGGCAGGAACACTGAAGCTTTCTTT.

The chain recombines TRBV27 with TRBJ2-5, with D tentatively TRBD1 (7 bases). CDR3 size: 16 residues. Per the germline V gene, CDR1 is MNHEY and CDR2 is SMNVEV (reference sequence). V was trimmed by 4 bases and J by 0 bases, leaving 15 bases between them. CDR3 in DNA: TGTGCCAGCAGTTATTGGAGGGGACAGAACCAAGAGACCCAGTACTTC. Protein product: CASSYWRGQNQETQYF.

This clone was observed once. This chain uses TRBV7-8 with TRBJ2-5; D is ambiguous. CDR3 length: 13 amino acids. With 2 bases removed from V and 0 bases from J, the gap between germline ends came to 4 bases. In germline, CDR1 is SGHVS, CDR2 FQNEAQ. The CDR3 DNA sequence: TGTGCCAGCAGCTTACAGTACCAAGAGACCCAGTACTTC. Protein product: CASSLQYQETQYF.

The chain has TRBV30 and TRBJ2-7, with D hard to call. Trimming left V 1 base short and J 2 bases short, with 6 bases between. The CDR3 runs 12 residues. The V gene's germline CDR1 is GTSNPN and CDR2 SVGIG (reference sequence). CDR3 DNA sequence: TGTGCCTGGAGTGCACATCCCTACGAGCAGTACTTC. Residues: CAWSAHPYEQYF.

V is TRBV4-1 and J is TRBJ1-4; no clear D gene. CDR1 MGHRA and CDR2 YSYEKL come from the germline V gene. This CDR3 region has 15 residues. Trimming took 7 bases from V and 6 from J, leaving 18 bases between them. This CDR3 reads CASKAVDREDEKLFF. The CDR3 DNA is TGCGCCAGCAAGGCGGTAGACCGGGAGGATGAAAAACTGTTTTTT.

This clone turned up a few times. The V call is TRBV7-9, the J call TRBJ1-2, with 9 bases matching TRBD1. Per germline, CDR1 SEHNR and CDR2 FQNEAQ (reference sequence). The trim removed 0 bases at V and 0 bases at J, leaving 11 bases unmatched. This CDR3 is built from 19 residues. CDR3 nucleotides: TGTGCCAGCAGCTTAGCTTGGGGACAGGGAAGGCCCTCTAACTATGGCTACACCTTC. As protein: CASSLAWGQGRPSNYGYTF.